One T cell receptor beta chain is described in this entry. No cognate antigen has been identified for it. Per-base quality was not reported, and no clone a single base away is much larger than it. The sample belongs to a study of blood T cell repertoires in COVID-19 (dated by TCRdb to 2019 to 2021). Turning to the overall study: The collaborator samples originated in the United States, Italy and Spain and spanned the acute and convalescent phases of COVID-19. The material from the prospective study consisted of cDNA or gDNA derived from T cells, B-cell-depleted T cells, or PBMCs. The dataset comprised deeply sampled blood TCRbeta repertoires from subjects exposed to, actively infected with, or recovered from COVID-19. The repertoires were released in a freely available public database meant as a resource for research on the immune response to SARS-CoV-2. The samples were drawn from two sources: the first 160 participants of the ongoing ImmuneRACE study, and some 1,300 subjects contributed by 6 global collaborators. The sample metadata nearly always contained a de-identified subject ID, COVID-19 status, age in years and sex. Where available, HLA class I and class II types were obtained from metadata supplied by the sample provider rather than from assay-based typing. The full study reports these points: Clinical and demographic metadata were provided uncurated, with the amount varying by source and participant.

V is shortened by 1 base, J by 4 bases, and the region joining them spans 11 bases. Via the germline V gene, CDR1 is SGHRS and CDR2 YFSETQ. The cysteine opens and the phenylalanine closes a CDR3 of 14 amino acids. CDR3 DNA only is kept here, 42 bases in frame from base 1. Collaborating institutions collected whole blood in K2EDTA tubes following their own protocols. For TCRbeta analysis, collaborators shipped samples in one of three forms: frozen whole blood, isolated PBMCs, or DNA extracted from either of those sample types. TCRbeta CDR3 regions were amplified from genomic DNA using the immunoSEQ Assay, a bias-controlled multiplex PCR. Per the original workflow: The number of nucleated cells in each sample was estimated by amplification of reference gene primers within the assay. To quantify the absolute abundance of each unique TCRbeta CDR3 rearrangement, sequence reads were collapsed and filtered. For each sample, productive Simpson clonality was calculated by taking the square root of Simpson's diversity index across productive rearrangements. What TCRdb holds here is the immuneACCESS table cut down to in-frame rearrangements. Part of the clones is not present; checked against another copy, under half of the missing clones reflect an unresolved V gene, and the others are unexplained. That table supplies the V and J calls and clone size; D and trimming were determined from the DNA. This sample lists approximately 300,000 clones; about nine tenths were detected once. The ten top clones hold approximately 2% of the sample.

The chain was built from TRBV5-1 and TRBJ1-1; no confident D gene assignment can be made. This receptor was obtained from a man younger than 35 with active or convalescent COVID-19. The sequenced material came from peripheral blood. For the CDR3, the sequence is CASSLLTTGTEAFF. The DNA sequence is TGCGCCAGCAGCTTGCTTACCACGGGCACTGAAGCTTTCTTT.